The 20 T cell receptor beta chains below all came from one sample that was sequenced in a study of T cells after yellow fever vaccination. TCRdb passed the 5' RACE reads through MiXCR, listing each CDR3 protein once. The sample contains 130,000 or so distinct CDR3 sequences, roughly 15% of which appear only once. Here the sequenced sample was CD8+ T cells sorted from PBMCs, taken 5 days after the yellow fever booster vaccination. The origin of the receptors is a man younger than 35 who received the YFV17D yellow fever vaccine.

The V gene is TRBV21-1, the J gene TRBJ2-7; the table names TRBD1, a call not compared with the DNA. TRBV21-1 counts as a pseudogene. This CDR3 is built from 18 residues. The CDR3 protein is CASSRGCGGRFPNYEQYF. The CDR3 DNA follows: TGTGCCAGCAGCAGGGGGTGCGGGGGGCGCTTTCCGAACTACGAGCAGTACTTC.

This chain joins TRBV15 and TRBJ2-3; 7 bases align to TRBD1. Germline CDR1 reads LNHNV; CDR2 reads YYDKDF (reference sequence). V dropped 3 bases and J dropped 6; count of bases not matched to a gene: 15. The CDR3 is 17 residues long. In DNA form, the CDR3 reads TGTGCCACCAGCAGGACCCTCGGACAGGACGTTAGGGATACGCAGTATTTT. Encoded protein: CATSRTLGQDVRDTQYF.

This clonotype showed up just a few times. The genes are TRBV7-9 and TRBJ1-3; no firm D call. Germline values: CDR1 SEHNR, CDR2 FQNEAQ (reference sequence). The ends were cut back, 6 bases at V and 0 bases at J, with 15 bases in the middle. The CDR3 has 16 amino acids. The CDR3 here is CASRRGRPDSGNTIYF. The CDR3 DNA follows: TGTGCCAGCAGAAGAGGCAGGCCAGACTCTGGAAACACCATATATTTT.

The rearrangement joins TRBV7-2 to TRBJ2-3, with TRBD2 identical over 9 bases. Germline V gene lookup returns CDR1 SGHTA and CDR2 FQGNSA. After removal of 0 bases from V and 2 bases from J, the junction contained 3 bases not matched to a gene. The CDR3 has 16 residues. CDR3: CASSLAGGGATDTQYF. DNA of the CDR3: TGTGCCAGCAGCTTAGCAGGCGGGGGGGCCACAGATACGCAGTATTTT.

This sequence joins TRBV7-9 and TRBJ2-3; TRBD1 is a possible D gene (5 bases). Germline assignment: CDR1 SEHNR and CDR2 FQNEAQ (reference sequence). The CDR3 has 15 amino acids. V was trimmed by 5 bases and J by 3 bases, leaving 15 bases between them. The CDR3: CASSGALLRTDTQYF. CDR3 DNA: TGTGCCAGCAGCGGGGCCCTCCTTAGAACAGATACGCAGTATTTT. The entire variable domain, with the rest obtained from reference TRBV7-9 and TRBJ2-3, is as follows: DTGVSQNPRHKITKRGQNVTFRCDPISEHNRLYWYRQTLGQGPEFLTYFQNEAQLEKSRLLSDRFSAERPKGSFSTLEIQRTEQGDSAMYLCASSGALLRTDTQYFGPGTRLTVL.

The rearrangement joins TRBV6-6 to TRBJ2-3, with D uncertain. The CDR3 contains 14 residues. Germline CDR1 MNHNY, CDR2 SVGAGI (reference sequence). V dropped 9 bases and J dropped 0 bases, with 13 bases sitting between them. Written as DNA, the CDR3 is TGTGCCAGTGGGCGTTATACTAGCACAGATACGCAGTATTTT. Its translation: CASGRYTSTDTQYF.

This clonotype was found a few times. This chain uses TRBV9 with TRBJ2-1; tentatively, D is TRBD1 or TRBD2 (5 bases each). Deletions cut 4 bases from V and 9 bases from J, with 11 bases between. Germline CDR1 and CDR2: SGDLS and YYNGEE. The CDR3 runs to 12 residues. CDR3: CASSQGRREQFF. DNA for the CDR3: TGTGCCAGCAGCCAGGGACGCCGTGAGCAGTTCTTC.

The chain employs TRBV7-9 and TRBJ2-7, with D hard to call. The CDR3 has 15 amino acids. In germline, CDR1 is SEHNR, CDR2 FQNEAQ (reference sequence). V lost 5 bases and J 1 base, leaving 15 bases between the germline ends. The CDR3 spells CASSRSSIRSYEQYF. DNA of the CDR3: TGTGCCAGCAGCCGGTCCTCGATCAGGTCCTACGAGCAGTACTTC.

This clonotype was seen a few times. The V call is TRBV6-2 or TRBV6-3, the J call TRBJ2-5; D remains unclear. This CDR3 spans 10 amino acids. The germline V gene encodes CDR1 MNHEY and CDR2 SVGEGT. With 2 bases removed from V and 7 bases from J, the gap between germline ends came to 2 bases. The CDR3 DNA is TGTGCCAGCAGTTACGGGACCCAGTACTTC. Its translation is CASSYGTQYF.

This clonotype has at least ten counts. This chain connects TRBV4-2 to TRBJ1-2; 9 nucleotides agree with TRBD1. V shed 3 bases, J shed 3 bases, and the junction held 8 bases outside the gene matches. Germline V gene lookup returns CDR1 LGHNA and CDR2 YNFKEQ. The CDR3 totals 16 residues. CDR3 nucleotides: TGTGCCAGCAGCCAGGCCGGGGACAGGGAATACTATGGCTACACCTTC. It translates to CASSQAGDREYYGYTF.

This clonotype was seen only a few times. The DNA of the CDR3 is TGTGCCAGCAGGGGCCAAGACAGTGTCTATGGCTACACCTTC. As protein: CASRGQDSVYGYTF. This sequence joins TRBV12-3 or TRBV12-4 and TRBJ1-2; weak D call: TRBD1 (5 bases). The CDR3 extends over 14 amino acids. V lost 6 bases, J lost 4 bases, and 15 bases lay in between.

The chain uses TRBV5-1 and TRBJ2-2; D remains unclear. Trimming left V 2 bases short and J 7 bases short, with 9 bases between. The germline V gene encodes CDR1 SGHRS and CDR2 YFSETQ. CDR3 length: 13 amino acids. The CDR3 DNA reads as TGCGCCAGCAGCTTTTGGGGAATCGGGGAGCTGTTTTTT. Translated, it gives CASSFWGIGELFF.

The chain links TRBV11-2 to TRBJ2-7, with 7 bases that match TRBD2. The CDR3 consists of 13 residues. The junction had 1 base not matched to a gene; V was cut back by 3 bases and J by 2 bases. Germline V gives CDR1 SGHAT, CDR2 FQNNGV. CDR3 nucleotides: TGTGCCAGCAGCTTTAGCGGGCCCTACGAGCAGTACTTC. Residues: CASSFSGPYEQYF.

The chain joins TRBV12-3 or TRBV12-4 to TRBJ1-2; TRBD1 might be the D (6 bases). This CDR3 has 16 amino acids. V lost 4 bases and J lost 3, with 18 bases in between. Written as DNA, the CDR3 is TGTGCCAGCAGTTCACAAGACACAGGGTTTGACTATGGCTACACCTTC. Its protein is CASSSQDTGFDYGYTF.

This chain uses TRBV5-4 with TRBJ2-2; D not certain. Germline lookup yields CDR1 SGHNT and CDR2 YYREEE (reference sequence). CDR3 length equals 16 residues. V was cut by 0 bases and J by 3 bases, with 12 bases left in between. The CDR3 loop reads CASSLVHTSDTGELFF. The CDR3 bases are TGTGCCAGCAGCTTGGTTCATACTTCTGACACCGGGGAGCTGTTTTTT.

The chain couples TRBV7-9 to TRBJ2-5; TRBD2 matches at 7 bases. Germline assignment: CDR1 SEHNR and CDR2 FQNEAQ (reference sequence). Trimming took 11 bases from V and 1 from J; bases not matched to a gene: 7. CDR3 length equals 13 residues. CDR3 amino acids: CAPGGGPQETQYF. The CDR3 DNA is TGTGCCCCGGGCGGGGGTCCCCAAGAGACCCAGTACTTC.

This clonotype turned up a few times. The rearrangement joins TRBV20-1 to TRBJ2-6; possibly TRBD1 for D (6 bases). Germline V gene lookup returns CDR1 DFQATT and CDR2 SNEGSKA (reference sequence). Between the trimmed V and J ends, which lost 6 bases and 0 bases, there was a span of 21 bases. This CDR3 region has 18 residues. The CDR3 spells CSAPTPDRDYSGANVLTF. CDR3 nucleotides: TGCAGTGCCCCAACCCCGGACAGAGATTACTCTGGGGCCAACGTCCTGACTTTC.

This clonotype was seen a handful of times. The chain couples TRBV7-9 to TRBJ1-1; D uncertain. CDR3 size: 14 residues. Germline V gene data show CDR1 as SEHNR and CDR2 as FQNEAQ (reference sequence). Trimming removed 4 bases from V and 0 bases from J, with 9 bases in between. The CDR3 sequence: CASSSLGLNTEAFF. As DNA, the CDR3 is TGTGCCAGCAGCTCACTGGGTCTGAACACTGAAGCTTTCTTT. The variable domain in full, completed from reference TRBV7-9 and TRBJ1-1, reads DTGVSQNPRHKITKRGQNVTFRCDPISEHNRLYWYRQTLGQGPEFLTYFQNEAQLEKSRLLSDRFSAERPKGSFSTLEIQRTEQGDSAMYLCASSSLGLNTEAFFGQGTRLTVV.

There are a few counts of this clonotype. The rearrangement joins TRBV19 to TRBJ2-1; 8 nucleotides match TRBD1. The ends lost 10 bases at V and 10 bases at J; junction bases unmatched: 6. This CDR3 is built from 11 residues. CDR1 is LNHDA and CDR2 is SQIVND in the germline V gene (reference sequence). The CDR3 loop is CATRTGHEQFF. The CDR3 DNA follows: TGTGCCACCCGGACAGGGCACGAGCAGTTCTTC.

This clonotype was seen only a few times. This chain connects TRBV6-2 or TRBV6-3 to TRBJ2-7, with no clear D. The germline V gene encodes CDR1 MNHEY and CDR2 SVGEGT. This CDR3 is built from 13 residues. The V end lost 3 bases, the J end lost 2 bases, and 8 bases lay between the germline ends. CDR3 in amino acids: CASSYRRPYEQYV. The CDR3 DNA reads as TGTGCCAGCAGTTATCGCCGCCCCTACGAGCAGTACGTC.